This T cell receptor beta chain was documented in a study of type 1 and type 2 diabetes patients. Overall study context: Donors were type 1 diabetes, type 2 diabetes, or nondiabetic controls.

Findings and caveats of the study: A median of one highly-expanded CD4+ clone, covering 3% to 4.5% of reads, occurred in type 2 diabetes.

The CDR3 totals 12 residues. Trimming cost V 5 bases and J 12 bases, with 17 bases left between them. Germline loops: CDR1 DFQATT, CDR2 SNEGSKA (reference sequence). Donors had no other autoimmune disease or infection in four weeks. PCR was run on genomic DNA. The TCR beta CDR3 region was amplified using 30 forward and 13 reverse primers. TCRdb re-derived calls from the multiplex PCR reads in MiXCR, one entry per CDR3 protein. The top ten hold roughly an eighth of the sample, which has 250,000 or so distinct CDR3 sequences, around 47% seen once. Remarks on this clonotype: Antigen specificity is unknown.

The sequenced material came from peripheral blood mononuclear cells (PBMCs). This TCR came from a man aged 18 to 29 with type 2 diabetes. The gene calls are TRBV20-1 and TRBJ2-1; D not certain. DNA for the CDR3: TGCAGTGCTCCTCTTCGTGGGCATGGGCAGTTCTTC. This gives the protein CSAPLRGHGQFF.